What follows are 9 T cell receptor beta chains derived from one specimen sequenced in a study of T-cell reconstitution after alpha-beta-depleted transplantation in children. TCRbeta library preparation incorporated unique molecular identifiers. TCRdb reprocessed the PCR reads via MiXCR and lists one record per CDR3 protein. In the table there are about 640,000 distinct CDR3 sequences, 16% of which are singletons. The specimen comprised PBMCs from the stem cell graft donor, sampled from the stem cell graft. Receptor source: a human donor who donated a stem cell graft to a child with acute myeloid leukemia.

This clonotype came up a few times. The chain carries TRBV7-2 and TRBJ2-1, with D tentatively TRBD2 (6 bases). The CDR3 has 14 residues. The V end was cut by 5 bases, the J end by 4 bases, with 12 bases between. Germline values: CDR1 SGHTA, CDR2 FQGNSA. The CDR3 spells CASSQRREYNEQFF. CDR3 nucleotide sequence: TGTGCCAGCAGCCAAAGGAGGGAGTACAATGAGCAGTTCTTC.

This clonotype has a count of ten or more. This chain connects TRBV29-1 to TRBJ1-2, with no clear D. Germline CDR1 SQVTM, CDR2 ANQGSEA. V lost 2 bases to trimming and J lost 2 bases, with 9 bases between them. This CDR3 has 13 residues. The CDR3 bases are TGCAGCGTTGAATTAGACACAAACTATGGCTACACCTTC. It specifies CSVELDTNYGYTF. The full variable domain, its missing parts supplied by reference TRBV29-1 and TRBJ1-2, is SAVISQKPSRDICQRGTSLTIQCQVDSQVTMMFWYRQQPGQSLTLIATANQGSEATYESGFVIDKFPISRPNLTFSTLTVSNMSPEDSSIYLCSVELDTNYGYTFGSGTRLTVV.

This clonotype was found many times. This chain links TRBV29-1 with TRBJ2-7, with D unclear. V lost 6 bases to trimming and J lost 2 bases, with 23 bases between them. From germline, CDR1 is SQVTM and CDR2 ANQGSEA. The CDR3 totals 16 residues. The CDR3 DNA reads TGCAGCGTCCTAACGGTTAGGCGCCGCTCAACCTACGAGCAGTACTTC. It codes for CSVLTVRRRSTYEQYF.

The V and J genes are TRBV6-5 and TRBJ1-2; D is uncertain. The germline V gene has CDR1 MNHEY and CDR2 SVGAGI. Between the trimmed V and J ends, which lost 2 bases and 5 bases, there was a span of 9 bases. The CDR3 has 13 amino acids. This CDR3 is CASSYSPVYGYTF. DNA for the CDR3: TGTGCCAGCAGTTACAGCCCCGTATATGGCTACACCTTC.

Ten or more counts support this clonotype. The CDR3 nucleotides read TGCAGCGTTGAAAAGGAAACAGGGGGCGATGAGACCCAGTACTTC. This sequence encodes CSVEKETGGDETQYF. The chain has TRBV29-1 and TRBJ2-5; TRBD1 agrees at 9 bases. CDR3 length: 15 residues. The J segment lost 5 bases and the V segment lost 2 bases, leaving 9 bases of the junction unmatched. Germline V gene lookup returns CDR1 SQVTM and CDR2 ANQGSEA.

This clonotype was counted a few times. This chain uses TRBV18 with TRBJ2-1; a weak D match, TRBD2 (5 bases). The germline CDR1 and CDR2 sequences are KGHSH and LQKENI. The germline V and J ends were trimmed by 2 bases and 5 bases, with 7 bases remaining between them. This CDR3 is 13 amino acids long. Here the CDR3 DNA reads TGTGCCAGCTCACCAAAGAGGGACAATGAGCAGTTCTTC. The encoded protein is CASSPKRDNEQFF.

The rearrangement uses TRBV6-1 and TRBJ2-3, with 7 bases fitting TRBD2. Looked up from germline, CDR1 is MNHNS and CDR2 is SASEGT. CDR3 length: 14 amino acids. V was pared by 6 bases and J by 8 bases, with 11 bases of the junction left unmatched. CDR3 sequence (DNA): TGTGCCAGCAGGAGCGGGGAGGCCCCGGGTACGCAGTATTTT. Encoded protein: CASRSGEAPGTQYF.

V usage is TRBV9 and J usage is TRBJ1-2, with unresolved D. Trimming pared 4 bases from V and 1 base from J, leaving 17 bases between. The germline V gene encodes CDR1 SGDLS and CDR2 YYNGEE. This CDR3 has 16 residues. The DNA for the CDR3 is TGTGCCAGCAGCCCCTCCGTTGGGAGTAATAACTATGGCTACACCTTC. Translation: CASSPSVGSNNYGYTF.

This clonotype showed up many times. The V and J genes are TRBV6-5 and TRBJ1-6; perhaps TRBD1 as D (5 bases). The CDR3 length is 13 residues. Looked up from germline, CDR1 is MNHEY and CDR2 is SVGAGI. V lost 8 bases and J 6 bases, leaving 11 bases between the germline ends. The CDR3 bases are TGTGCCAGCGGGCCGGGACCTAATTCACCCCTCCACTTT. It yields the protein CASGPGPNSPLHF.